What follows are 18 T cell receptor beta chains derived from one specimen sequenced in a study of blood T cell repertoires in COVID-19. The table came from immunoSEQ multiplex PCR; TCRdb's copy has only in-frame clones and leaves some out. The table has some 150,000 clones, 75% to 90% seen once; the top ten hold more than 14%. The sample taken for sequencing was peripheral blood. These receptors originate from a woman aged 40 to 50 with acute or convalescent COVID-19.

The table lists this clone with a count of one. The chain carries TRBV7-9 and TRBJ2-7; D ambiguous. There are 15 residues in the CDR3. Trimming cost V 5 bases and J 2 bases, with 16 bases left between them. Germline loops: CDR1 SEHNR, CDR2 FQNEAQ (reference sequence). CDR3 DNA: TGTGCCAGCAGCCCCAAGCGTTCCCCGACCTACGAGCAGTACTTC. Translated, it gives CASSPKRSPTYEQYF.

CDR3 in amino acids: CASSMALAGNNEQFF. CDR3 bases: TGTGCCAGTAGTATGGCACTAGCGGGAAACAATGAGCAGTTCTTC. The chain recombines TRBV19 with TRBJ2-1; 10 nucleotides match TRBD2. Germline loops: CDR1 LNHDA, CDR2 SQIVND (reference sequence). The CDR3 contains 15 residues. Germline trimming cut 3 bases from V and 5 bases from J; bases unmatched to any gene: 4.

This clone came up once. V is TRBV30 and J is TRBJ2-1; D might be TRBD1 (6 bases). The germline V and J ends were trimmed by 1 base and 4 bases, with 8 bases remaining between them. The CDR3 covers 13 residues. The germline V gene encodes CDR1 GTSNPN and CDR2 SVGIG (reference sequence). As DNA, the CDR3 is TGTGCCTGGAGTGATACAGGGTACAATGAGCAGTTCTTC. It yields the protein CAWSDTGYNEQFF.

This clone has just a few counts. J is TRBJ1-5 and V is TRBV6-5, with D perhaps TRBD1 (5 bases). In germline, CDR1 is MNHEY, CDR2 SVGAGI. Trimming left V 6 bases short and J 1 base short, with 13 bases between. CDR3 length equals 15 residues. For the CDR3, the DNA is TGTGCCAGCAGAGCCGCACGACAGAGCAATCAGCCCCAGCATTTT. This sequence encodes CASRAARQSNQPQHF.

The gene calls are TRBV6-6 and TRBJ1-2, with 7 bases that match TRBD1. The trim removed 7 bases at V and 7 bases at J, leaving 9 bases unmatched. The CDR3 is 13 amino acids. Germline values: CDR1 MNHNY, CDR2 SVGAGI (reference sequence). The CDR3 region has the DNA TGTGCCAGCACAACCGGGACAGTTGTTGGCTACACCTTC. This gives the protein CASTTGTVVGYTF.

The V and J genes are TRBV7-9 and TRBJ2-3; no definite D call. V lost 4 bases and J 9 bases, leaving 8 bases between the germline ends. This CDR3 is built from 11 residues. Per the germline V gene, CDR1 is SEHNR and CDR2 is FQNEAQ (reference sequence). CDR3 DNA sequence: TGTGCCAGCAGCTCTGGCCACACGCAGTATTTT. Its translation is CASSSGHTQYF. The full variable domain, completed using reference TRBV7-9 and TRBJ2-3, is DTGVSQNPRHKITKRGQNVTFRCDPISEHNRLYWYRQTLGQGPEFLTYFQNEAQLEKSRLLSDRFSAERPKGSFSTLEIQRTEQGDSAMYLCASSSGHTQYFGPGTRLTVL.

The V gene is TRBV7-2, the J gene TRBJ1-6, with unresolved D. Trimming stripped 1 base from V and 6 bases from J, with 7 bases between. Germline CDR1 and CDR2: SGHTA and FQGNSA. This CDR3 has 14 amino acids. DNA for the CDR3: TGTGCCAGCAGCTTAGGCAGATTTAATTCACCCCTCCACTTT. Translated, it gives CASSLGRFNSPLHF.

The J gene is TRBJ1-5, the V gene TRBV20-1, with 9 bases that match TRBD1. Looked up from germline, CDR1 is DFQATT and CDR2 is SNEGSKA (reference sequence). The CDR3 is made up of 16 amino acids. The ends lost 3 bases at V and 2 bases at J; junction bases unmatched: 8. DNA of the CDR3: TGCAGTGCTAGTCGCCGTGGGACAGGGCGCAATCAGCCCCAGCATTTT. It yields the protein CSASRRGTGRNQPQHF.

This chain's CDR3 is CSVVVRNTQYF. The CDR3 nucleotides are TGCAGCGTTGTGGTGCGGAATACGCAGTATTTT. The chain carries TRBV29-1 and TRBJ2-3; D unclear. The CDR3 spans 11 residues. V lost 4 bases and J lost 7, with 9 bases in between. CDR1 and CDR2 from the germline V gene are SQVTM and ANQGSEA.

The chain carries TRBV6-5 and TRBJ1-6, with D tentatively TRBD1 (6 bases). Trimming cost V 4 bases and J 7 bases, with 11 bases left between them. Germline V gene lookup returns CDR1 MNHEY and CDR2 SVGAGI. This CDR3 has 14 residues. CDR3 amino acids: CASSSGGRNSPLHF. The CDR3 DNA follows: TGTGCCAGCAGTTCGGGGGGGCGAAATTCACCCCTCCACTTT.

The chain couples TRBV28 to TRBJ1-3; TRBD1 might be the D (5 bases). The CDR3 is 18 amino acids. Germline V gene sequence: CDR1 MDHEN, CDR2 SYDVKM. The V end lost 3 bases, the J end lost 0 bases, and 18 bases lay between the germline ends. The CDR3 DNA sequence: TGTGCCAGCAGTTTCGGCCGGGACTACCCATCCTCTGGAAACACCATATATTTT. It is translated as CASSFGRDYPSSGNTIYF.

The V call is TRBV7-9, the J call TRBJ1-6, with D maybe TRBD1 (6 bases). Germline V gives CDR1 SEHNR, CDR2 FQNEAQ (reference sequence). The CDR3 runs 17 residues. Trimming took off 1 base at V and 3 bases at J, with 13 bases between the two ends. CDR3 sequence (DNA): TGTGCCAGCAGCTTAGTCACCGCAGGGGACTATAATTCACCCCTCCACTTT. As protein: CASSLVTAGDYNSPLHF.

This sequence joins TRBV5-1 and TRBJ2-3; D remains ambiguous. The CDR3 is made up of 14 amino acids. Trimming cost V 0 bases and J 5 bases, with 10 bases left between them. Per the germline V gene, CDR1 is SGHRS and CDR2 is YFSETQ. CDR3 region: CASSLAPIGDTQYF. The DNA of the CDR3 is TGCGCCAGCAGCTTGGCCCCTATTGGAGATACGCAGTATTTT.

The chain carries TRBV27 and TRBJ1-4; D might be TRBD1 (5 bases). Germline V lookup: CDR1 MNHEY, CDR2 SMNVEV (reference sequence). This CDR3 is built from 13 residues. V was cut by 5 bases and J by 7 bases, with 11 bases left in between. CDR3 nucleotide sequence: TGTGCCAGCAGTCATACAGGTTTTGAAAAACTGTTTTTT. Translation: CASSHTGFEKLFF.

The CDR3 DNA reads as TGTGCCAGCAGTTACAAAGCGACCCCGGGGAGTTACGAGCAGTACTTC. The encoded protein is CASSYKATPGSYEQYF. This chain connects TRBV6-5 to TRBJ2-7, with a possible D match to TRBD2 (5 bases). The germline V gene has CDR1 MNHEY and CDR2 SVGAGI. This CDR3 comprises 16 residues. Between the trimmed V and J ends, which lost 2 bases and 4 bases, there was a span of 18 bases.

This chain connects TRBV30 to TRBJ2-7, with a possible D match to TRBD2 (6 bases). V lost 0 bases to trimming and J lost 5 bases, with 17 bases between them. Germline CDR1 GTSNPN, CDR2 SVGIG (reference sequence). The CDR3 covers 15 residues. CDR3 nucleotide sequence: TGTGCCTGGAGTGTATTCGGCGGGAATAGAGACGAGCAGTACTTC. This encodes CAWSVFGGNRDEQYF.

This chain links TRBV29-1 with TRBJ2-3; the D gene is possibly TRBD1 (7 bases). V was clipped by 4 bases and J by 0 bases, with 17 bases between them. The CDR3 contains 16 residues. Germline loops: CDR1 SQVTM, CDR2 ANQGSEA. The CDR3 sequence: CSVVVRGTASTDTQYF. Written as DNA, the CDR3 is TGCAGCGTTGTGGTACGCGGGACAGCTAGCACAGATACGCAGTATTTT.

V usage is TRBV6-1 and J usage is TRBJ2-7; possible D gene TRBD1, 6 bases. The ends were cut back, 3 bases at V and 4 bases at J, with 7 bases in the middle. From germline, CDR1 is MNHNS and CDR2 SASEGT. The CDR3 is made up of 12 amino acids. This chain's CDR3 is CASSDDRYEQYF. The CDR3 bases are TGTGCCAGCAGTGACGACAGGTACGAGCAGTACTTC.